These 14 T cell receptor beta chains came from one sample sequenced in a study of T cell responses to AZD1222 COVID-19 vaccine. The assay was immunoSEQ multiplex PCR, and TCRdb's table has in-frame clones only and misses some. Here the sample spans 120,000 or so clones, approximately 90% being singletons. The sequencing used peripheral blood, collected 28 days after the second AZD1222 dose. The receptors derive from an adult who received the AZD1222 COVID-19 vaccine.

This clone turned up a few times. CDR3 in DNA: TGCGCCAGCAGCTGGGACAGGGGGCACACCGGGGAGCTGTTTTTT. It codes for CASSWDRGHTGELFF. The chain combines TRBV5-1 with TRBJ2-2; 12 bases line up with TRBD1. V shed 3 bases and J 3 bases; nucleotides not matched to a gene: 0. This CDR3 has 15 amino acids. Germline CDR1 and CDR2: SGHRS and YFSETQ.

This clone was observed a few times. The chain has TRBV5-1 and TRBJ1-1; 7 bases match TRBD1. Trimming removed 7 bases from V and 2 bases from J; junction bases left unmatched: 5. CDR1 is SGHRS and CDR2 is YFSETQ in the germline V gene. The CDR3 runs to 13 residues. The CDR3 reads CASPGQSNTEAFF. The CDR3 DNA sequence: TGCGCCAGCCCGGGACAGTCCAACACTGAAGCTTTCTTT.

The chain links TRBV18 to TRBJ1-5, with 7 bases aligning to TRBD1. CDR1 and CDR2 from the germline V gene are KGHSH and LQKENI. CDR3 length equals 16 residues. Trimming removed 4 bases from V and 1 base from J; junction bases left unmatched: 7. The CDR3 DNA reads TGTGCCAGCTCACGAACTACAGGGGAAAGCAATCAGCCCCAGCATTTT. This translates into CASSRTTGESNQPQHF.

This chain uses TRBV11-2 with TRBJ2-3, with 10 bases matching TRBD2. This CDR3 contains 16 residues. The V segment lost 5 bases and the J segment 3 bases; nucleotides outside the gene matches: 8. Germline V gives CDR1 SGHAT, CDR2 FQNNGV. The DNA of the CDR3 is TGTGCCAGCAGCCTAATAGCGGGAGGCGGGACAGATACGCAGTATTTT. Its protein is CASSLIAGGGTDTQYF.

The chain carries TRBV7-3 and TRBJ2-6; weak D call: TRBD1 (7 bases). This CDR3 comprises 16 residues. Germline V gives CDR1 SGHTA, CDR2 FQGTGA. V lost 5 bases and J lost 2, with 13 bases in between. This chain's CDR3 is CASSPQGGAGANVLTF. CDR3 bases: TGTGCCAGCAGCCCTCAGGGGGGCGCTGGGGCCAACGTCCTGACTTTC.

The chain recombines TRBV10-3 with TRBJ2-1; maybe TRBD1 (6 bases). This CDR3 is 16 amino acids long. The germline CDR1 and CDR2 sequences are ENHRY and SYGVKD. V was shortened by 5 bases and J by 1 base, with 15 bases between the two germline ends. The CDR3 DNA follows: TGTGCCATCAGTTCTCAGGGGACAAGATCCTACAATGAGCAGTTCTTC. This gives the protein CAISSQGTRSYNEQFF.

This clone appeared once. The chain joins TRBV7-2 to TRBJ2-7, with D unclear. Looked up from germline, CDR1 is SGHTA and CDR2 is FQGNSA. This CDR3 has 15 amino acids. V was pared by 0 bases and J by 6 bases, with 15 bases between. CDR3 coding DNA: TGTGCCAGCAGCTTAGCCGCGACCGCGGCCCTCGAGCAGTACTTC. Protein sequence: CASSLAATAALEQYF.

V gene TRBV24-1 combines with J gene TRBJ2-3; 7 bases align to TRBD1. CDR3 length equals 15 residues. Germline CDR1 reads KGHDR; CDR2 reads SFDVKD. The trim removed 3 bases at V and 6 bases at J, leaving 8 bases unmatched. The CDR3 region is CATSDKTGLRDTQYF. The CDR3, as DNA: TGTGCCACCAGTGATAAGACAGGGTTAAGGGATACGCAGTATTTT.

Concerning this clone: Other DNA sequences in the same sample also yield this CDR3. This chain connects TRBV5-1 to TRBJ1-4, with D perhaps matching TRBD1 (6 bases). The CDR3 covers 15 residues. The V end lost 3 bases, the J end lost 0 bases, and 9 bases lay between the germline ends. Germline V gene sequence: CDR1 SGHRS, CDR2 YFSETQ. The CDR3 protein is CASSSEGATNEKLFF. The CDR3 region has the DNA TGCGCCAGCAGCTCCGAGGGGGCAACTAATGAAAAACTGTTTTTT.

The chain uses TRBV7-9 and TRBJ2-2; 8 bases align to TRBD1. The germline V gene has CDR1 SEHNR and CDR2 FQNEAQ (reference sequence). V gave up 5 bases and J gave up 3 bases; unmatched junction bases: 5. The CDR3 consists of 15 residues. CDR3 sequence reads: CASSLRQGYTGELFF. The DNA for the CDR3 is TGTGCCAGCAGCCTCCGACAGGGGTACACCGGGGAGCTGTTTTTT.

This chain links TRBV19 with TRBJ2-1; 8 nucleotides agree with TRBD2. The V segment lost 7 bases and the J segment 2 bases; nucleotides outside the gene matches: 13. The V gene's germline CDR1 is LNHDA and CDR2 SQIVND (reference sequence). The CDR3 is 17 amino acids. The DNA for the CDR3 is TGTGCCAGTATAGGCCTAACTAGCGGACGGACCTACAATGAGCAGTTCTTC. Translating gives CASIGLTSGRTYNEQFF.

The chain recombines TRBV27 with TRBJ1-2; 7 nucleotides align to TRBD1. The CDR3 runs to 14 residues. V shed 0 bases, J shed 7 bases, and the junction held 5 bases outside the gene matches. Germline CDR1 and CDR2: MNHEY and SMNVEV (reference sequence). This CDR3 reads CASSLSRQGVGYTF. In DNA form, the CDR3 reads TGTGCCAGCAGTTTATCGCGACAGGGCGTTGGCTACACCTTC.

This chain connects TRBV28 to TRBJ2-3, with D perhaps matching TRBD2 (6 bases). The CDR3 runs 18 residues. CDR1 is MDHEN, CDR2 SYDVKM, per germline. V lost 1 base and J 0 bases, leaving 17 bases between the germline ends. The CDR3 loop reads CASSLSMGDLTSTDTQYF. The DNA of the CDR3 is TGTGCCAGCAGTTTATCCATGGGGGACTTAACTAGCACAGATACGCAGTATTTT.

The V call is TRBV5-1, the J call TRBJ2-7; a possible D gene is TRBD2 (5 bases). V lost 0 bases to trimming and J lost 5 bases, with 15 bases between them. Per germline, CDR1 SGHRS and CDR2 YFSETQ. The CDR3 consists of 15 residues. The CDR3 region is CASSLERGVSHEQYF. The CDR3 DNA reads as TGCGCCAGCAGCTTGGAACGGGGAGTGAGCCACGAGCAGTACTTC.